The rows below give T cell receptor beta chains drawn from one sample of a study of long-term antiretroviral therapy in people with HIV. Method: immunoSEQ multiplex PCR; TCRdb's copy keeps in-frame clones and lacks some. The sample records 20,000 to 25,000 clones, more than 70% being singletons. This sample comprised unsorted PBMCs, obtained 1.3 years after starting antiretroviral therapy. The receptors were gathered from a man in his 60s with HIV. CDR3s leave out the opening cysteine and the closing phenylalanine or tryptophan. The D gene is left open where the match is weak.

J gene	D gene	V gene	CDR3 protein
TRBJ2-7	.	TRBV6-5	ASRLSTAHEQY
TRBJ2-7	.	TRBV13	ASSLTRSEQY
TRBJ1-1	.	TRBV6-5	ASTLTGIGTEAF
TRBJ2-3	TRBD1	TRBV6-6	ASSYSGGQGPDTQY
TRBJ1-1	.	TRBV30	AWSPGRAEAF
TRBJ1-4	.	TRBV30	AWSSGYDEKLF
TRBJ2-2	.	TRBV27	ASRVTRSGELF
TRBJ1-5	.	TRBV11-2	ASSPAWAGGNQPQH
TRBJ1-6	.	TRBV5-1	ASSLMYQNPEGSPLH
TRBJ1-3	TRBD1	TRBV13	ASRRRLQGGGNTIY
TRBJ2-7	TRBD1	TRBV7-2	ASSRSGTGGYEQY
TRBJ2-5	TRBD2	TRBV5-5	ASSLLPGGETQY
TRBJ2-7	TRBD1	TRBV30	AWNPGQGAREQY
TRBJ1-1	.	TRBV6-5	ASSYSLGRDKAF
TRBJ2-7	TRBD1	TRBV30	AWRKQGVSYEQY
TRBJ2-2	.	TRBV9	ASNGRTGELF
TRBJ2-5	TRBD2	TRBV5-1	ASSLNSGGAVETQY
TRBJ1-2	.	TRBV6-5	ASSYSGRPGYT
TRBJ2-5	.	TRBV5-4	ASSPRNSQETQY
TRBJ2-3	.	TRBV6-5	ASSYSKFTHTQY
TRBJ1-1	.	TRBV6-1	ASSQQGLNTEAF
TRBJ2-2	TRBD1	TRBV25-1	ASSYQGVGELF
TRBJ2-6	TRBD1	TRBV15	ATSSRQGDGSGANVLT
TRBJ1-1	TRBD1	TRBV6-5	ASNRRTGGGSEAF
TRBJ1-5	.	TRBV30	AWSGDLWQPQH
TRBJ1-5	.	TRBV7-2	ASSLVNQPQH
TRBJ1-6	.	TRBV23-1	ASRLSRGRVGYNSPLH
TRBJ2-5	.	TRBV5-1	ASRADQETQY
TRBJ2-2	.	TRBV5-1	ASSLAGVNTGELF
TRBJ1-6	.	TRBV5-1	ASSLEVGSPLH
TRBJ1-1	.	TRBV6-5	ASSYSGSNTEAF
TRBJ2-1	.	TRBV6-6	ASSYFLDREQF
TRBJ2-4	.	TRBV5-1	ASSWRGGDIQY
TRBJ2-7	.	TRBV5-1	ASSEQGGFLYEQY
TRBJ1-1	.	TRBV5-8	ASSYPGARDTEAF
TRBJ2-3	TRBD2	TRBV5-1	ASSLDRGADTQY
TRBJ2-7	TRBD2	TRBV6-6	ASSSGTSGTYEQY